The 13 T cell receptor beta chains presented below share a single source sample, sequenced in a study of beta chain features in type 1 diabetes. Isolated RNA was reverse transcribed in full, so expressed TCRB transcripts were sequenced. Clones were sequenced by immunoSEQ multiplex PCR, and TCRdb holds only the in-frame ones, with some missing. The sample holds roughly 350,000 clones, approximately 11% seen once. The source material was naive CD4+ T cells from blood. These receptors were collected from a woman aged 25 to 39 in good health.

This clone came up a few times. The chain carries TRBV19 and TRBJ2-1, with TRBD2 identical over 11 bases. The germline V gene has CDR1 LNHDA and CDR2 SQIVND (reference sequence). This CDR3 region has 16 residues. Unmatched junction bases numbered 6, after V lost 2 bases and J lost 6 bases. CDR3 nucleotide sequence: TGTGCCAGTAGTATAACTGATCTAGCGGGAGGCAATGAGCAGTTCTTC. This translates into CASSITDLAGGNEQFF.

This clone was detected a few times. This chain uses TRBV7-9 with TRBJ1-5; 11 positions agree with TRBD1. V trimming: 7 bases; J trimming: 7 bases; junction bases outside the gene matches: 6. The CDR3 has 14 residues. The V gene's germline CDR1 is SEHNR and CDR2 FQNEAQ (reference sequence). This chain's CDR3 is CASTGQGARQPQHF. CDR3 bases: TGTGCCAGCACTGGACAGGGGGCAAGGCAGCCCCAGCATTTT.

This clone was found a few times. This chain connects TRBV5-8 to TRBJ2-7, with a weak D call TRBD1 (5 bases). V was trimmed by 5 bases and J by 0 bases, leaving 18 bases between them. CDR1 is SGHTS and CDR2 is YDEGEE in the germline V gene. The CDR3 sequence is 16 residues long. This CDR3 reads CASRLLRTSSSYEQYF. CDR3 bases: TGTGCCAGCAGACTTCTTCGGACATCTTCCTCCTACGAGCAGTACTTC.

In DNA form, the CDR3 reads TGCAGCGCAGACAGGGACCTAGAGACCCAGTACTTC. Translation gives CSADRDLETQYF. The V and J genes are TRBV29-1 and TRBJ2-5; the match to TRBD1 covers 7 bases. V lost 7 bases, J lost 4 bases, and 6 bases stayed unmatched. This CDR3 is built from 12 residues. Germline CDR1 is SQVTM and CDR2 is ANQGSEA. Combining the CDR3 with reference TRBV29-1 and TRBJ2-5 gives the whole variable domain SAVISQKPSRDICQRGTSLTIQCQVDSQVTMMFWYRQQPGQSLTLIATANQGSEATYESGFVIDKFPISRPNLTFSTLTVSNMSPEDSSIYLCSADRDLETQYFGPGTRLLVL.

This clone was recorded a few times. This chain uses TRBV7-9 with TRBJ1-1; 7 bases align to TRBD1. V lost 5 bases and J lost 3; bases outside the gene matches: 12. This CDR3 is 16 amino acids long. CDR1 is SEHNR, CDR2 FQNEAQ, per germline (reference sequence). In DNA form, the CDR3 reads TGTGCCAGCAGCACCGAGGGGGCGCCGAGGGACACTGAAGCTTTCTTT. Translation: CASSTEGAPRDTEAFF.

This sequence joins TRBV29-1 and TRBJ2-4; 8 bases line up with TRBD2. CDR1 and CDR2 (germline): SQVTM, ANQGSEA. The V gene end was trimmed by 2 bases and the J gene end by 7 bases; junction bases not matched to a gene: 7. This CDR3 has 14 residues. The CDR3 region is CSVESGRNGNIQYF. The DNA for the CDR3 is TGCAGCGTTGAAAGCGGGAGAAACGGCAACATTCAGTACTTC. The full variable domain, with the rest looked up from reference TRBV29-1 and TRBJ2-4, is SAVISQKPSRDICQRGTSLTIQCQVDSQVTMMFWYRQQPGQSLTLIATANQGSEATYESGFVIDKFPISRPNLTFSTLTVSNMSPEDSSIYLCSVESGRNGNIQYFGAGTRLSVL.

The rearrangement links TRBV5-1 to TRBJ2-5, with 7 bases aligning to TRBD1. The V gene's germline CDR1 is SGHRS and CDR2 YFSETQ. This CDR3 is built from 17 residues. V lost 5 bases to trimming and J lost 2 bases; unmatched junction nucleotides: 15. The CDR3 sequence is CASSQASGTVRQETQYF. CDR3 DNA: TGCGCCAGCAGTCAGGCCTCGGGGACAGTGAGACAAGAGACCCAGTACTTC.

This clone was recorded a few times. The chain employs TRBV5-4 and TRBJ2-7; possibly TRBD2 for D (6 bases). This CDR3 comprises 14 residues. Trimming shortened V by 3 bases and J by 2 bases, and 12 bases separated the two germline ends. The germline V gene encodes CDR1 SGHNT and CDR2 YYREEE (reference sequence). Written as DNA, the CDR3 is TGTGCCAGCAGCTCCCGGGACTGGGCCTACGAGCAGTACTTC. Translating it yields CASSSRDWAYEQYF. Full variable domain (remainder filled in from reference TRBV5-4 and TRBJ2-7): ETGVTQSPTHLIKTRGQQVTLRCSSQSGHNTVSWYQQALGQGPQFIFQYYREEENGRGNFPPRFSGLQFPNYSSELNVNALELDDSALYLCASSSRDWAYEQYFGPGTRLTVT.

The chain joins TRBV4-2 to TRBJ1-5, with 10 nucleotides matching TRBD1. This CDR3 has 16 amino acids. The germline V gene has CDR1 LGHNA and CDR2 YNFKEQ. Germline trimming cut 5 bases from V and 6 bases from J; bases unmatched to any gene: 10. This chain's CDR3 is CASSVGGDRGSQPQHF. The CDR3, as DNA: TGTGCCAGCAGCGTTGGGGGGGACAGGGGTAGTCAGCCCCAGCATTTT.

The chain links TRBV7-2 to TRBJ1-1; D uncertain. Per germline, CDR1 SGHTA and CDR2 FQGNSA. V dropped 5 bases and J dropped 0 bases, with 13 bases sitting between them. CDR3 size: 15 residues. CDR3 loop: CASSLIRYMNTEAFF. In DNA, the CDR3 is TGTGCCAGCAGCCTCATCAGATACATGAACACTGAAGCTTTCTTT.

The gene calls are TRBV7-2 and TRBJ2-1; TRBD2 agrees at 9 bases. Germline V gene lookup returns CDR1 SGHTA and CDR2 FQGNSA. There are 14 residues in the CDR3. The J segment lost 4 bases and the V segment lost 3 bases, leaving 1 base of the junction unmatched. CDR3 bases: TGTGCCAGCAGCTTGACTAGCGGATACAATGAGCAGTTCTTC. Its protein product is CASSLTSGYNEQFF.

The V gene is TRBV4-1, the J gene TRBJ1-4; weak D call: TRBD1 (6 bases). Germline V gene sequence: CDR1 MGHRA, CDR2 YSYEKL. Trimming removed 4 bases from V and 5 bases from J, with 8 bases in between. This CDR3 comprises 13 residues. CDR3 in amino acids: CASSRTGNEKLFF. The CDR3 nucleotides are TGCGCCAGCAGCCGAACAGGGAATGAAAAACTGTTTTTT.

The rearrangement joins TRBV5-6 to TRBJ1-5, with no clear D. The V end was cut by 3 bases, the J end by 7 bases, with 8 bases between. CDR1 and CDR2 from the germline V gene are SGHDT and YYEEEE. This CDR3 comprises 12 residues. CDR3 sequence: CASSYGGQPQHF. The DNA of the CDR3 is TGTGCCAGCAGCTACGGCGGCCAGCCCCAGCATTTT.